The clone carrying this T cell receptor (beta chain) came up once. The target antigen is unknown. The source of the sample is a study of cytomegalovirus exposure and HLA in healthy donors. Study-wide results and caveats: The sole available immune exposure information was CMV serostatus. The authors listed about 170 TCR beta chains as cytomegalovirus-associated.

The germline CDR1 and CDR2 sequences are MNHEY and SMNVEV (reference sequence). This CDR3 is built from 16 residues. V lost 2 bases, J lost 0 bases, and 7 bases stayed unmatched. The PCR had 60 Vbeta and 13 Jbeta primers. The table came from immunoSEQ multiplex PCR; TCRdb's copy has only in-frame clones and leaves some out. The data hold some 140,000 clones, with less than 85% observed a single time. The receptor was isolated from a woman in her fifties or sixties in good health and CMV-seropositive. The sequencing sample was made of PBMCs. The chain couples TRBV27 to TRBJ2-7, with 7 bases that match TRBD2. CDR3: CASSLRRGSSSYEQYF. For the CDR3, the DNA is TGTGCCAGCAGTTTACGGCGGGGGTCGAGCTCCTACGAGCAGTACTTC.